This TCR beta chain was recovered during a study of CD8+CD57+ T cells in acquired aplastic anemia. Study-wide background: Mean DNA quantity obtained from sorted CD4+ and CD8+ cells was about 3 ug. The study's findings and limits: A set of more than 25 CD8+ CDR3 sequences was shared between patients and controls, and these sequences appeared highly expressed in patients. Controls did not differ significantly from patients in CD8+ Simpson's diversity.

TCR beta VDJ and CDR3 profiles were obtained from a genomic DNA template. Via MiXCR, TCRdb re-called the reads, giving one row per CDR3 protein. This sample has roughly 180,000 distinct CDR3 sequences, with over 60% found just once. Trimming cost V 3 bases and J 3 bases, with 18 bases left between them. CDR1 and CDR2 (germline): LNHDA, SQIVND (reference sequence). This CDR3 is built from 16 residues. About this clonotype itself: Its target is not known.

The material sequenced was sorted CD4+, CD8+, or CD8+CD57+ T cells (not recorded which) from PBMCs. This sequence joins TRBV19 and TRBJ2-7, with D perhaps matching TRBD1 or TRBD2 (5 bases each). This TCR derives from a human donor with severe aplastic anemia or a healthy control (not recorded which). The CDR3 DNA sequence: TGTGCCAGTAGTATCAGGGCAGATCGAGGGGACTACGAGCAGTACTTC. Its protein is CASSIRADRGDYEQYF.